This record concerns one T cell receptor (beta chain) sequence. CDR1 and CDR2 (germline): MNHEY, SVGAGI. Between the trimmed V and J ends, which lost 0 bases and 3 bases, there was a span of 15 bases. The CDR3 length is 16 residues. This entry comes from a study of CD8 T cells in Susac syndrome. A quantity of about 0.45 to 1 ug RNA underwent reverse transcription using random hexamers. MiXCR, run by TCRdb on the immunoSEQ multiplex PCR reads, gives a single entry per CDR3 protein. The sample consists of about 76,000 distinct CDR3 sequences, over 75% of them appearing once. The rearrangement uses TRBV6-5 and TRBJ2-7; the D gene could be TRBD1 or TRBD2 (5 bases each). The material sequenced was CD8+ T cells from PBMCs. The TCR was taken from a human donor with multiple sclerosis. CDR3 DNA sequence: TGTGCCAGCAGTTACTCTGCAGGGACCGTATTCTACGAGCAGTACTTC. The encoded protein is CASSYSAGTVFYEQYF.